Listed below are T cell receptor beta chains from one sample, sequenced in a study of radiotherapy plus CTLA-4 blockade in lung cancer. Produced via immunoSEQ multiplex PCR; TCRdb's table is partial and in-frame only. The sample shows roughly 120,000 clones, about 80% of them seen only once. The sequences come from peripheral blood, collected from a patient treated with radiotherapy plus ipilimumab. Receptor source: a human donor with non-small cell lung cancer that progressed on radiotherapy plus ipilimumab. Some clones in this sample may be carry-over from other donors' samples. Each CDR3 is given with its conserved first and last residue. A D gene is named only where the DNA matches it firmly.

J gene: TRBJ1-2; D gene: -; V gene: TRBV5-6; CDR3 DNA: TGTGCCAGCAGCTTGTTCCCGGCCGCTAAAGGCTACACCTTC; CDR3 protein: CASSLFPAAKGYTF
J gene: TRBJ2-7; D gene: TRBD1; V gene: TRBV6-1; CDR3 DNA: TGTGCCAGCAGTGAAGCAGGGGGCCGTACCTACGAGCAGTACTTC; CDR3 protein: CASSEAGGRTYEQYF
J gene: TRBJ1-1; D gene: -; V gene: TRBV5-1; CDR3 DNA: TGCGCCAGCAGCTTGGGTAACGCCCAGGTCGCTGAAGCTTTCTTT; CDR3 protein: CASSLGNAQVAEAFF
J gene: TRBJ1-4; D gene: -; V gene: TRBV6-4; CDR3 DNA: TGTGCCAGCAGTGAACAGGGCGGAGAGGAAAAACTGTTTTTT; CDR3 protein: CASSEQGGEEKLFF
J gene: TRBJ2-3; D gene: -; V gene: TRBV10-2; CDR3 DNA: TGCGCCAGCAGTGAGTCGCTAGCAAGAGATACGCAGTATTTT; CDR3 protein: CASSESLARDTQYF
J gene: TRBJ2-7; D gene: TRBD2; V gene: TRBV7-8; CDR3 DNA: TGTGCCAGCAGCTTCACTAGCGGGGGTAACTACGAGCAGTACTTC; CDR3 protein: CASSFTSGGNYEQYF
J gene: TRBJ1-1; D gene: -; V gene: TRBV12-5; CDR3 DNA: TGTGCTAGTGGTTTGGTACGGGGGGGCCAAGCTTTCTTT; CDR3 protein: CASGLVRGGQAFF
J gene: TRBJ1-4; D gene: -; V gene: TRBV7-2; CDR3 DNA: TGTGCCAGCAGCTTAGCGTTGTGGCAGGGACCTAATGAAAAACTGTTTTTT; CDR3 protein: CASSLALWQGPNEKLFF
J gene: TRBJ2-2; D gene: TRBD1; V gene: TRBV7-2; CDR3 DNA: TGTGCCAGCAGCCCTGGACAGGGAAAGGCGAACACCGGGGAGCTGTTTTTT; CDR3 protein: CASSPGQGKANTGELFF
J gene: TRBJ1-5; D gene: -; V gene: TRBV30; CDR3 DNA: TGTGCCCGGAGTAGGGGGATTAGCAATCAGCCCCAGCATTTT; CDR3 protein: CARSRGISNQPQHF
J gene: TRBJ2-3; D gene: TRBD2; V gene: TRBV19; CDR3 DNA: TGTGCCAGTAGTATGGGCGGGGGGCCGTCCTTTAGCACAGATACGCAGTATTTT; CDR3 protein: CASSMGGGPSFSTDTQYF
J gene: TRBJ2-7; D gene: TRBD1; V gene: TRBV5-1; CDR3 DNA: TGCGCCAGCAGCTTCTCGGGACAGGGTAACGAGCAGTACTTC; CDR3 protein: CASSFSGQGNEQYF
J gene: TRBJ2-3; D gene: TRBD2; V gene: TRBV5-6; CDR3 DNA: TGTGCCAGCAGCTTGGTAGGTAGCGGGGGCACAGATACGCAGTATTTT; CDR3 protein: CASSLVGSGGTDTQYF
J gene: TRBJ1-5; D gene: -; V gene: TRBV2; CDR3 DNA: TGTGCCAGCAGCTATGACGGAAACAATCAGCCCCAGCATTTT; CDR3 protein: CASSYDGNNQPQHF
J gene: TRBJ1-2; D gene: TRBD1; V gene: TRBV18; CDR3 DNA: TGTGCCAGCTCACCCGTGTTCGACAGGGGAAGGGACTATGGCTACACCTTC; CDR3 protein: CASSPVFDRGRDYGYTF